This is a list of T cell receptor beta chains from one sample in a study of OX40 agonist ivuxolimab in advanced cancers. Repertoires were generated with immunoSEQ multiplex PCR, while TCRdb's copy carries only in-frame clones and drops some. This table holds fewer than 90,000 clones, 85% found once. This sample comprised CD4+ or CD8+ T cells sorted from blood, obtained in a trial of the OX40 agonist ivuxolimab. Receptor source: an adult with an advanced solid tumor such as melanoma, head and neck, liver or kidney cancer. The CDR3 runs from the conserved cysteine through the conserved F or W. A D gene is named only where the DNA matches it firmly. Some rows mark clone size as missing; the rest say once, few, many or name a class of expanded clone.

abundance: -
d_gene: -
j_gene: TRBJ2-3
len: 16
v_gene: TRBV5-4
CDR3nt: TGTGCCAGCAGCTTGGGCTCGGTGGGGGGGCGAAATACGCAGTATTTT
CDR3aa: CASSLGSVGGRNTQYF

abundance: -
d_gene: -
j_gene: TRBJ2-3
len: 12
v_gene: TRBV19
CDR3nt: TGTGCCAGTAGCCCCCAACGGGATACGCAGTATTTT
CDR3aa: CASSPQRDTQYF

abundance: -
d_gene: TRBD1
j_gene: TRBJ2-3
len: 16
v_gene: TRBV5-1
CDR3nt: TGCGCCAGCAGCTTGGGGACAGGGATGGGCACAGATACGCAGTATTTT
CDR3aa: CASSLGTGMGTDTQYF

abundance: -
d_gene: TRBD2
j_gene: TRBJ2-7
len: 15
v_gene: TRBV5-1
CDR3nt: TGCGCCAGCAGCTTTGAGCGGGAGGCTTTGTACGAGCAGTACTTC
CDR3aa: CASSFEREALYEQYF

abundance: -
d_gene: -
j_gene: TRBJ2-3
len: 16
v_gene: TRBV6-4
CDR3nt: TGTGCCAGCAGTGACTCGGGTGACTCCCGCACAGATACGCAGTATTTT
CDR3aa: CASSDSGDSRTDTQYF

abundance: -
d_gene: -
j_gene: TRBJ1-3
len: 11
v_gene: TRBV2
CDR3nt: TGTGCCAGCAGTGGGGAAAACACCATATATTTT
CDR3aa: CASSGENTIYF

abundance: -
d_gene: -
j_gene: TRBJ2-1
len: 14
v_gene: TRBV18
CDR3nt: TGTGCCAGCTCCCTAGGGGCCAACATGAATGAGCAGTTCTTC
CDR3aa: CASSLGANMNEQFF

abundance: -
d_gene: TRBD2
j_gene: TRBJ2-5
len: 15
v_gene: TRBV27
CDR3nt: TGTGCCAGCAGGTCACTAGCGGGGGCCCTTAAGACCCAGTACTTC
CDR3aa: CASRSLAGALKTQYF

abundance: -
d_gene: -
j_gene: TRBJ2-2
len: 16
v_gene: TRBV14
CDR3nt: TGTGCCAGCAGCCTCTTAAGGCCCCTGAACACCGGGGAGCTGTTTTTT
CDR3aa: CASSLLRPLNTGELFF

abundance: -
d_gene: TRBD2
j_gene: TRBJ2-1
len: 11
v_gene: TRBV29-1
CDR3nt: TGCAGCGTTAGAAGCGGGGTTGAGCAGTTCTTC
CDR3aa: CSVRSGVEQFF

abundance: -
d_gene: TRBD1
j_gene: TRBJ2-7
len: 12
v_gene: TRBV5-4
CDR3nt: TGTGCCAGCAGCGGGGACAGCTACGAGCAGTACTTC
CDR3aa: CASSGDSYEQYF

abundance: few
d_gene: TRBD2
j_gene: TRBJ2-1
len: 15
v_gene: TRBV19
CDR3nt: TGTGCCAGTAGTAAGCCCGGGACTAGCGGCAATGAGCAGTTCTTC
CDR3aa: CASSKPGTSGNEQFF

abundance: -
d_gene: -
j_gene: TRBJ1-4
len: 14
v_gene: TRBV30
CDR3nt: TGTGCCTGGAGTCCCCGAGGGGCGCGGGAAAAACTGTTTTTT
CDR3aa: CAWSPRGAREKLFF

abundance: -
d_gene: TRBD1
j_gene: TRBJ1-2
len: 15
v_gene: TRBV27
CDR3nt: TGTGCCAGCAGTGATCCGGGACAGGGCTACTATGGCTACACCTTC
CDR3aa: CASSDPGQGYYGYTF

abundance: -
d_gene: TRBD1
j_gene: TRBJ1-5
len: 15
v_gene: TRBV29-1
CDR3nt: TGCAGCGACCTACCCCCAGGGGGCCCAGGCCAGCCCCAGCATTTT
CDR3aa: CSDLPPGGPGQPQHF

abundance: once
d_gene: -
j_gene: TRBJ2-5
len: 15
v_gene: TRBV14
CDR3nt: TGTGCCAGCAGCCAAGATATCGGCAGGGAAGAGACCCAGTACTTC
CDR3aa: CASSQDIGREETQYF

abundance: few
d_gene: TRBD1
j_gene: TRBJ2-7
len: 14
v_gene: TRBV5-1
CDR3nt: TGCGCCAGCAGATCAGGGACAGGGTCCACCGAGCAGTACTTC
CDR3aa: CASRSGTGSTEQYF

abundance: -
d_gene: -
j_gene: TRBJ1-2
len: 14
v_gene: TRBV5-5
CDR3nt: TGTGCCAGCAGCTTTGACACGACTAACTATGGCTACACCTTC
CDR3aa: CASSFDTTNYGYTF

abundance: -
d_gene: -
j_gene: TRBJ2-7
len: 12
v_gene: TRBV5-4
CDR3nt: TGTGCCAGCAGCACCGGACAATTCGAGCAGTACTTC
CDR3aa: CASSTGQFEQYF

abundance: -
d_gene: -
j_gene: TRBJ2-1
len: 14
v_gene: TRBV19
CDR3nt: TGTGCCACCTCCGGGGAGTCTACCTACAATGAGCAGTTCTTC
CDR3aa: CATSGESTYNEQFF

abundance: -
d_gene: -
j_gene: TRBJ1-2
len: 15
v_gene: TRBV5-1
CDR3nt: TGCGCCAGCAGCTTGTTCCCGGGGAGGGGTGATGGCTACACCTTC
CDR3aa: CASSLFPGRGDGYTF

abundance: -
d_gene: -
j_gene: TRBJ1-2
len: 13
v_gene: TRBV7-9
CDR3nt: TGTGCCAGCAGCTTAGTTCAGGGCAATGGCTACACCTTC
CDR3aa: CASSLVQGNGYTF

abundance: -
d_gene: -
j_gene: TRBJ1-6
len: 14
v_gene: TRBV5-5
CDR3nt: TGTGCCAGCAGTGCCGGGTCCGGCCGATCACCCCTCCACTTT
CDR3aa: CASSAGSGRSPLHF

abundance: -
d_gene: -
j_gene: TRBJ1-1
len: 13
v_gene: TRBV29-1
CDR3nt: TGCAGCGTTTCCTTTTCGGGTAACACTGAAGCTTTCTTT
CDR3aa: CSVSFSGNTEAFF

abundance: once
d_gene: TRBD1
j_gene: TRBJ2-5
len: 12
v_gene: TRBV7-2
CDR3nt: TGTGCCAGCAGCTTAGCGGGACAGCTCCAGTACTTC
CDR3aa: CASSLAGQLQYF

abundance: -
d_gene: -
j_gene: TRBJ1-6
len: 16
v_gene: TRBV9
CDR3nt: TGTGCCAGCAGCGTAGGAGGGAAGGGGATACATTCACCCCTCCACTTT
CDR3aa: CASSVGGKGIHSPLHF

abundance: once
d_gene: TRBD1
j_gene: TRBJ1-1
len: 13
v_gene: TRBV30
CDR3nt: TGTGCCTGGGGGACAGGAGAGAACACTGAAGCTTTCTTT
CDR3aa: CAWGTGENTEAFF

abundance: -
d_gene: TRBD1
j_gene: TRBJ1-2
len: 12
v_gene: TRBV6-5
CDR3nt: TGTGCCACTACAGGGGGCGAGTATGGCTACACCTTC
CDR3aa: CATTGGEYGYTF

abundance: -
d_gene: TRBD2
j_gene: TRBJ2-3
len: 16
v_gene: TRBV9
CDR3nt: TGTGCCAGCTCCGCGGGAGGGAGGAAGGGCACAGATACGCAGTATTTT
CDR3aa: CASSAGGRKGTDTQYF

abundance: -
d_gene: TRBD1
j_gene: TRBJ1-1
len: 14
v_gene: TRBV9
CDR3nt: TGTGCCAGCAGCCTCGGACAGGGGAGGACTGAAGCTTTCTTT
CDR3aa: CASSLGQGRTEAFF

abundance: -
d_gene: -
j_gene: TRBJ2-5
len: 16
v_gene: TRBV5-6
CDR3nt: TGTGCCAGCAGCTTGATGTCCGGGGCGGGGGCGGAGACCCAGTACTTC
CDR3aa: CASSLMSGAGAETQYF

abundance: -
d_gene: -
j_gene: TRBJ1-1
len: 13
v_gene: TRBV7-3
CDR3nt: TGTGCCAGCAGCTTAACGGCCACGGGGCACGCTTTCTTT
CDR3aa: CASSLTATGHAFF

abundance: -
d_gene: -
j_gene: TRBJ2-3
len: 15
v_gene: TRBV4-1
CDR3nt: TGCGCCAGCAGCCAACCAATCCCGAGCCAACCTACGCAGTATTTT
CDR3aa: CASSQPIPSQPTQYF

abundance: -
d_gene: -
j_gene: TRBJ2-7
len: 12
v_gene: TRBV12-5
CDR3nt: TGTGCTAGTGGTCTATCTTCCTACGAGCAGTACTTC
CDR3aa: CASGLSSYEQYF

abundance: -
d_gene: -
j_gene: TRBJ1-3
len: 13
v_gene: TRBV7-2
CDR3nt: TGTGCCAGCAGCTTAACAAATGGAAACACCATATATTTT
CDR3aa: CASSLTNGNTIYF

abundance: -
d_gene: TRBD1
j_gene: TRBJ1-2
len: 13
v_gene: TRBV6-5
CDR3nt: TGTGCCAGCAGGGGGACAGGGGGCAAGGGCTACACCTTC
CDR3aa: CASRGTGGKGYTF

abundance: -
d_gene: -
j_gene: TRBJ2-7
len: 15
v_gene: TRBV11-2
CDR3nt: TGTGCCAGCAGCCCCGTCGACAGTTACTCCTACGAGCAGTACTTC
CDR3aa: CASSPVDSYSYEQYF

abundance: -
d_gene: TRBD1
j_gene: TRBJ1-4
len: 15
v_gene: TRBV5-8
CDR3nt: TGTGCCAGCAGCCCTCCACGACAGGGTAATGAAAAACTGTTTTTT
CDR3aa: CASSPPRQGNEKLFF

abundance: few
d_gene: TRBD1
j_gene: TRBJ1-5
len: 15
v_gene: TRBV6-6
CDR3nt: TGTGCCAGCAGCGGGACAGGGGGCTTCAATCAGCCCCAGCATTTT
CDR3aa: CASSGTGGFNQPQHF

abundance: -
d_gene: -
j_gene: TRBJ1-1
len: 12
v_gene: TRBV2
CDR3nt: TGTGCCAGCAACCAGGGTAGCACTGAAGCTTTCTTT
CDR3aa: CASNQGSTEAFF

abundance: few
d_gene: -
j_gene: TRBJ1-5
len: 14
v_gene: TRBV30
CDR3nt: TGTGCCTGGAGTGTCGGGACGATTGATCAGCCCCAGCATTTT
CDR3aa: CAWSVGTIDQPQHF